This T cell receptor (beta chain) was captured in a study of identical twins. This CDR3 spans 15 amino acids. V shed 6 bases and J 1 base; nucleotides not matched to a gene: 8. Germline assignment: CDR1 SGHTA and CDR2 FQGTGA. Comments on this clonotype: Its specificity is unknown.

The authors used template switching to add a universal primer site and gave cDNA unique molecular identifiers. One entry per CDR3 protein results from TCRdb running MiXCR on the 5' RACE reads. The table has some 440,000 distinct CDR3 sequences, around 24% seen once. Whole-study findings and limits: Insertions were fewer in abundant cord blood beta clonotypes, whereas memory repertoires showed none of this pattern.

The same data also contributed to another study, on T cells expressing NK-cell markers. Per that study: The TCR beta repertoires were obtained from sorted CD3+CD56+NKG2C+, CD3+CD56+NKG2C- and CD3+CD56-NKG2C+ T cells.

The chain recombines TRBV7-3 with TRBJ1-2; 7 nucleotides line up with TRBD1. This clonotype was obtained from a woman aged 18-30 years in good health. The sequenced sample consisted of CD4+ T cells sorted from blood. The DNA of the CDR3 is TGTGCCAGCAGTAGGGACAGCATCGTTAACTATGGCTACACCTTC. This gives the protein CASSRDSIVNYGYTF. Full variable domain (missing parts from reference TRBV7-3 and TRBJ1-2): GAGVSQTPSNKVTEKGKYVELRCDPISGHTALYWYRQSLGQGPEFLIYFQGTGAADDSGLPNDRFFAVRPEGSVSTLKIQRTERGDSAVYLCASSRDSIVNYGYTFGSGTRLTVV.